This entry features one TCR beta chain sequence. What it binds is not known. Vbeta (60) and Jbeta (13) primers were used in the PCR. Assay: immunoSEQ multiplex PCR; the TCRdb copy retains only in-frame clones and omits some. The data contain fewer than 65,000 clones, 80% to 85% of them singletons. The sample comes from a study of cytomegalovirus exposure and HLA in healthy donors. Study overall: In a previous analysis, about 100 million unique TCR beta sequences were found from some 200 million T cells.

The CDR3 runs 16 residues. V dropped 5 bases and J dropped 4; count of bases not matched to a gene: 14. In germline, CDR1 is GTSNPN, CDR2 SVGIG (reference sequence). General study points: Reports described diagnosis of cytomegalovirus status by the classifier as highly specific and sensitive. Some TCR beta chains (approximately 180 of them) were listed as cytomegalovirus-associated. Immune exposure information available was restricted to CMV serostatus.

This receptor was taken from a man in his thirties or forties in good health and CMV-seronegative. The source material was PBMCs. The chain couples TRBV30 to TRBJ1-5, with 7 bases fitting TRBD1. CDR3 sequence reads: CAWALGGTASNQPQHF. CDR3 coding DNA: TGTGCCTGGGCACTCGGTGGGACAGCTTCTAATCAGCCCCAGCATTTT.